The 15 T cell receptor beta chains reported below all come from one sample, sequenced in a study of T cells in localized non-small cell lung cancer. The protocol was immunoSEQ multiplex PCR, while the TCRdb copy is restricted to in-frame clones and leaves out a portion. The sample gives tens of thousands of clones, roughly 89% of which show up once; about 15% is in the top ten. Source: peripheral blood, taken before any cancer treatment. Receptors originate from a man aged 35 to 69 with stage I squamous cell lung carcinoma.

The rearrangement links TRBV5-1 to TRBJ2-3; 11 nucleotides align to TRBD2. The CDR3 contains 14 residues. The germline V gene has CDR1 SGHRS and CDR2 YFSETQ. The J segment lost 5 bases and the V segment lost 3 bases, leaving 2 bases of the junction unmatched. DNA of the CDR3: TGCGCCAGCAGCTCCGGGACTAGCGGAGATACGCAGTATTTT. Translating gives CASSSGTSGDTQYF.

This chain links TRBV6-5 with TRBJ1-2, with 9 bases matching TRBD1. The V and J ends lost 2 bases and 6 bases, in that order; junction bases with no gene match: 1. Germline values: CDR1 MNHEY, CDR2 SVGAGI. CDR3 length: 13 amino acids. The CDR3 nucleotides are TGTGCCAGCAGTTACGGGACAGGGAATGGCTACACCTTC. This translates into CASSYGTGNGYTF.

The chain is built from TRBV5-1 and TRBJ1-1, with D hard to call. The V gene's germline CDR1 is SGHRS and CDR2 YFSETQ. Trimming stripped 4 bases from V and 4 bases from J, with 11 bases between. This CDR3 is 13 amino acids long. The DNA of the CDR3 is TGCGCCAGCAGCCCCATGAAGGGCACTGAAGCTTTCTTT. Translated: CASSPMKGTEAFF.

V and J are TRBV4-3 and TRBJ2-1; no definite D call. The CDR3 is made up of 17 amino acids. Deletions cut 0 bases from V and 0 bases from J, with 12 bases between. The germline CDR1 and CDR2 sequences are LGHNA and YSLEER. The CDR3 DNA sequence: TGCGCCAGCAGCCAAGATATGGGGAAAAGCTCCTACAATGAGCAGTTCTTC. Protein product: CASSQDMGKSSYNEQFF.

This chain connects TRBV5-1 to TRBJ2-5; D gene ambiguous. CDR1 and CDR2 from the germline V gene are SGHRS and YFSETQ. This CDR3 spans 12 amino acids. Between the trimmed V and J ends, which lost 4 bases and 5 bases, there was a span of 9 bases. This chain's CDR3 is CASSPERETQYF. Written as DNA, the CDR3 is TGCGCCAGCAGCCCCGAGAGGGAGACCCAGTACTTC.

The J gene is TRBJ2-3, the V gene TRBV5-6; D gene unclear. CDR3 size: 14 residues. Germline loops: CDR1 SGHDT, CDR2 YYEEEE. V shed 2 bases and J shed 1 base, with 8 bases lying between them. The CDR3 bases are TGTGCCAGCAGCTTCAAATCGGGCACAGATACGCAGTATTTT. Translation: CASSFKSGTDTQYF. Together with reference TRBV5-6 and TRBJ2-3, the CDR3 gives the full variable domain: DAGVTQSPTHLIKTRGQQVTLRCSPKSGHDTVSWYQQALGQGPQFIFQYYEEEERQRGNFPDRFSGHQFPNYSSELNVNALLLGDSALYLCASSFKSGTDTQYFGPGTRLTVL.

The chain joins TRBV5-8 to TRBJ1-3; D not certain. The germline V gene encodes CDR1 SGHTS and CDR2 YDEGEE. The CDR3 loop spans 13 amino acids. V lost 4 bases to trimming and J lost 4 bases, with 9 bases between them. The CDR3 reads CASSLSRGNTIYF. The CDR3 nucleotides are TGTGCCAGCAGCCTTTCCCGAGGAAACACCATATATTTT.

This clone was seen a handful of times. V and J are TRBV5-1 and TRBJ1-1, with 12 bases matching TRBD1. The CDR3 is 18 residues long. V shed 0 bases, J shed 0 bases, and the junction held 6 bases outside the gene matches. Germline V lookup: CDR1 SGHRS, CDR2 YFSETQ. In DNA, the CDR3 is TGCGCCAGCAGCTTGGCAGGGACAGGGGGCCGCTTGAACACTGAAGCTTTCTTT. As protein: CASSLAGTGGRLNTEAFF.

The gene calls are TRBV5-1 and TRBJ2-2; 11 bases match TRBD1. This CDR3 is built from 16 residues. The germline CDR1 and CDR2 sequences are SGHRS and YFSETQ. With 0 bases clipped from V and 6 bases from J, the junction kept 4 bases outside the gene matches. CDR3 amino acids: CASSLGTGGVAGELFF. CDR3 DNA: TGCGCCAGCAGCTTGGGGACAGGGGGCGTTGCCGGGGAGCTGTTTTTT. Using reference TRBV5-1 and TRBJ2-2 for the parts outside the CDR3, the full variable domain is KAGVTQTPRYLIKTRGQQVTLSCSPISGHRSVSWYQQTPGQGLQFLFEYFSETQRNKGNFPGRFSGRQFSNSRSEMNVSTLELGDSALYLCASSLGTGGVAGELFFGEGSRLTVL.

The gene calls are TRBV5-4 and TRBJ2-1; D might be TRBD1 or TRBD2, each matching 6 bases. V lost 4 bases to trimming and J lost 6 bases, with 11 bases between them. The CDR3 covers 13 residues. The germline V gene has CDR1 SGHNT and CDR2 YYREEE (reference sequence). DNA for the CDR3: TGTGCCAGCAGCGGGGGGCAGTCCAATGAGCAGTTCTTC. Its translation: CASSGGQSNEQFF.

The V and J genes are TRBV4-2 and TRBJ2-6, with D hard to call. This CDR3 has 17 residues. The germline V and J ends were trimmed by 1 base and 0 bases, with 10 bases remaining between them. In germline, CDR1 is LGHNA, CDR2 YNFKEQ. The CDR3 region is CASSQGVPFSGANVLTF. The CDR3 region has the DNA TGTGCCAGCAGCCAAGGCGTCCCCTTCTCTGGGGCCAACGTCCTGACTTTC.

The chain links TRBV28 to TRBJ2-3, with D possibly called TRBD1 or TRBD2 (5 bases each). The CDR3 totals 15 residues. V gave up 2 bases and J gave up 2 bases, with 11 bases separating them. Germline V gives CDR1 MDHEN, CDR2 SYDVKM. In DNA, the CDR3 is TGTGCCAGCAGTTTACGGGACCGACACACAGATACGCAGTATTTT. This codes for CASSLRDRHTDTQYF.

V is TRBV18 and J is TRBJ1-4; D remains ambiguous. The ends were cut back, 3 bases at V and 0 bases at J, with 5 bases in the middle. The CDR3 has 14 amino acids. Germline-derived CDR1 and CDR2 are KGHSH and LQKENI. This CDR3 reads CASSPPATNEKLFF. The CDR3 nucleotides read TGTGCCAGCTCACCCCCCGCAACTAATGAAAAACTGTTTTTT.

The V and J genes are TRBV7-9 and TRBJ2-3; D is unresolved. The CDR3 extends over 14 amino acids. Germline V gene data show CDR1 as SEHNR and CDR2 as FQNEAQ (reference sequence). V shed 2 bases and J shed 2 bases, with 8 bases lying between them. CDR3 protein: CASSLSQNTDTQYF. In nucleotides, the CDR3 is TGTGCCAGCAGCTTAAGTCAGAACACAGATACGCAGTATTTT.

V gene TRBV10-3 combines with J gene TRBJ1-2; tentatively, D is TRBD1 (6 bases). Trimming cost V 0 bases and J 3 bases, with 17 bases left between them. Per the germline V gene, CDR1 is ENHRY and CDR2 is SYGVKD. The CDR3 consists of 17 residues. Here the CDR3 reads CAISESRQVLGYYGYTF. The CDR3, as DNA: TGTGCCATCAGTGAGTCCCGACAGGTTTTGGGTTACTATGGCTACACCTTC.